This TCR beta chain was profiled in a study of blood T cell repertoires in COVID-19. On the study more broadly: COVID-19 samples, acute and convalescent, were from the United States, Italy and Spain. Sources were T cells, B-cell-depleted T cells, or PBMCs; the material itself was cDNA or gDNA.

V was cut by 1 base and J by 6 bases, with 13 bases left in between. Germline CDR1 MGHRA, CDR2 YSYEKL. The CDR3 has 15 residues. Per the original data handling: The authors estimated nucleated cell counts from reference gene primer amplification. The table came from immunoSEQ multiplex PCR; TCRdb's copy has only in-frame clones and leaves some out. From that table come the V and J calls and clone size; the DNA was used to work out D and trimming. The sample lists 45,000 to 65,000 clones; roughly 84% were seen once. The sample taken for sequencing was peripheral blood. This receptor was taken from a man older than 75 in a cohort sampled during active COVID-19. V gene TRBV4-1 combines with J gene TRBJ1-5; tentative D call: TRBD1 (6 bases). In DNA, the CDR3 is TGCGCCAGCAGCCAAGGGGGGCCGGCCGGTCAGCCCCAGCATTTT. The encoded protein is CASSQGGPAGQPQHF.